One sample yielded the 13 T cell receptor beta chains listed below, sequenced in a study of blood T cell repertoires in COVID-19. Generated by immunoSEQ multiplex PCR, the TCRdb table keeps only in-frame clones and is missing some. The top ten clones hold roughly 4.7% of a sample with more than 85,000 clones, over 60% of them seen once. The sequenced sample consisted of peripheral blood. The origin of the receptors is a human donor in a cohort sampled during active or convalescent COVID-19.

The chain carries TRBV21-1 and TRBJ2-7; the table's TRBD1 call for D was not verified on the DNA. TRBV21-1 is labeled a pseudogene. The CDR3 length is 15 residues. The DNA for the CDR3 is TGTGCCAGCAGCAAAGGGGACAGAAACTCCTACGAGCAGTACTTC. Translation: CASSKGDRNSYEQYF.

The chain carries TRBV28 and TRBJ1-1; no reliable D call. The CDR3 runs to 15 residues. The germline gives CDR1 MDHEN, CDR2 SYDVKM. The CDR3 protein is CATTRQPLRSTEAFF. As DNA, the CDR3 is TGTGCTACCACCCGTCAGCCCCTGAGGAGCACTGAAGCTTTCTTT.

The J gene is TRBJ2-6, the V gene TRBV4-1, with TRBD1 matching over 9 bases. Germline values: CDR1 MGHRA, CDR2 YSYEKL. The CDR3 has 17 amino acids. Losses at the gene ends were 2 bases for V and 1 base for J; bases not matched to a gene: 3. DNA for the CDR3: TGCGCCAGCAGCCAAACAGGGGGCCCGTCTGGGGCCAACGTCCTGACTTTC. This sequence encodes CASSQTGGPSGANVLTF.

Turning to this clone: At one of its ends the junction is not consistent with the germline gene, which may arise from a read error. The chain is built from TRBV28 and TRBJ2-7, with 11 bases aligning to TRBD1. The CDR3 has 12 residues. Germline CDR1 MDHEN, CDR2 SYDVKM. The CDR3 DNA is TGTGCCAGCACCCGGACAGGGGGCATCGTCGGGTTC. It is translated as CASTRTGGIVGF.

The chain links TRBV15 to TRBJ2-3; 8 nucleotides align to TRBD1. The J segment lost 2 bases and the V segment lost 7 bases, leaving 8 bases of the junction unmatched. Germline CDR1 LNHNV, CDR2 YYDKDF (reference sequence). The CDR3 consists of 15 residues. The CDR3: CATKPGGTPTDTQYF. DNA of the CDR3: TGTGCCACCAAACCAGGGGGCACACCCACAGATACGCAGTATTTT. The variable domain in full, with the rest retrieved from reference TRBV15 and TRBJ2-3, is DAMVIQNPRYQVTQFGKPVTLSCSQTLNHNVMYWYQQKSSQAPKLLFHYYDKDFNNEADTPDNFQSRRPNTSFCFLDIRSPGLGDTAMYLCATKPGGTPTDTQYFGPGTRLTVL.

This clone has a handful of counts. The DNA for the CDR3 is TGTGCCAGCAGCAAAAGTATTGGCAGGGGGTGGTCTGGGGCCAACGTCCTGACTTTC. The encoded protein is CASSKSIGRGWSGANVLTF. The chain combines TRBV21-1 with TRBJ2-6; TRBD1 was called by the table and not checked on the DNA. TRBV21-1 is designated a pseudogene. This CDR3 has 19 amino acids.

The gene calls are TRBV29-1 and TRBJ1-1, with TRBD1 as a possible D gene (5 bases). The CDR3 spans 12 residues. CDR1 is SQVTM and CDR2 is ANQGSEA in the germline V gene. The CDR3 nucleotides are TGCGGCGGGGGGAGAGCGAACACTGAAGCTTTCTTT. This encodes CGGGRANTEAFF.

CDR3 protein: CASSLGEGAGELFF. In DNA, the CDR3 is TGTGCCAGCAGCTTGGGAGAGGGAGCCGGGGAGCTGTTTTTT. The chain links TRBV5-6 to TRBJ2-2, with TRBD2 as a possible D gene (5 bases). This CDR3 has 14 residues. V was clipped by 0 bases and J by 6 bases, with 9 bases between them. Germline loops: CDR1 SGHDT, CDR2 YYEEEE.

This sequence joins TRBV19 and TRBJ1-2, with D unclear. Germline CDR1 reads LNHDA; CDR2 reads SQIVND (reference sequence). The CDR3 runs to 12 residues. Trimming took off 6 bases at V and 7 bases at J, with 12 bases between the two ends. CDR3 residues: CASRRGESGYTF. The CDR3 nucleotides read TGTGCCAGTAGACGGGGAGAATCTGGCTACACCTTC.

This clone came up once. This chain uses TRBV5-6 with TRBJ1-4; the match to TRBD1 covers 9 bases. Per the germline V gene, CDR1 is SGHDT and CDR2 is YYEEEE. Trimming at V came to 1 base and at J to 8 bases, leaving 12 bases not matched to a gene. The CDR3 sequence is 17 residues long. The CDR3 protein is CASSLYGQGFMGEKLFF. Here the CDR3 DNA reads TGTGCCAGCAGCTTGTACGGACAGGGGTTTATGGGAGAAAAACTGTTTTTT.

This chain uses TRBV29-1 with TRBJ1-2, with 8 bases matching TRBD1. The ends lost 7 bases at V and 2 bases at J; junction bases unmatched: 6. This CDR3 is built from 13 residues. Germline V CDR1 and CDR2: SQVTM, ANQGSEA. CDR3 sequence reads: CSGQGLGNYGYTF. The CDR3 DNA sequence: TGCAGCGGACAGGGGTTGGGGAACTATGGCTACACCTTC.

This clone was counted a single time. The rearrangement joins TRBV5-4 to TRBJ1-2; D is perhaps TRBD1 (5 bases). Germline values: CDR1 SGHNT, CDR2 YYREEE (reference sequence). There are 14 residues in the CDR3. The V end lost 4 bases, the J end lost 0 bases, and 10 bases lay between the germline ends. The CDR3: CASSRGGANYGYTF. For the CDR3, the DNA is TGTGCCAGCAGCCGGGGGGGGGCTAACTATGGCTACACCTTC.

This chain links TRBV19 with TRBJ1-3; tentative D call: TRBD1 (6 bases). Germline V gene sequence: CDR1 LNHDA, CDR2 SQIVND (reference sequence). This CDR3 is 14 amino acids long. Between the trimmed V and J ends, which lost 6 bases and 0 bases, there was a span of 9 bases. CDR3 residues: CASRGASSGNTIYF. In DNA form, the CDR3 reads TGTGCCAGTAGGGGGGCGAGCTCTGGAAACACCATATATTTT.